These T cell receptor beta chains were read from a single sample in a study of T cell responses to AZD1222 COVID-19 vaccine. The repertoire was sequenced with immunoSEQ multiplex PCR; TCRdb's copy has only in-frame clones and lacks some. In the table there are roughly 120,000 clones, more than 70% of which are singletons. This sample comprised peripheral blood, obtained 28 days after the second AZD1222 dose. The source of these receptors is an adult who received the AZD1222 COVID-19 vaccine. Both conserved end residues are part of each CDR3. The D gene is left open where the match is weak. Clone size, where shown, is once, few, many, or a class for clones that have expanded.

>few|TRBJ1-2|NA|TRBV3-1/TRBV3-2
TGTGCCAGCAGCCAAGATCCTCCAGGGAATGGCTACACCTTC
CASSQDPPGNGYTF
>once|TRBJ1-2|NA|TRBV6-6
TGTGCCAGCAGCCGGGACAATTTTAACTATGGCTACACCTTC
CASSRDNFNYGYTF
>few|TRBJ2-4|TRBD2|TRBV7-2
TGTGCCAGCAGCTCCACGGGGGGGCTTAGAAACATTCAGTACTTC
CASSSTGGLRNIQYF
>NA|TRBJ1-4|TRBD1|TRBV28
TGTGCCAGCGGGGGGACTACAGGGGTAGGGGCGCAGGAAAAACTGTTTTTT
CASGGTTGVGAQEKLFF
>NA|TRBJ2-7|TRBD2|TRBV7-8
TGTGCCAGCAGCGCGGGGGGCGCGGGGTACGAGCAGTACTTC
CASSAGGAGYEQYF
>NA|TRBJ1-2|NA|TRBV3-1/TRBV3-2
TGTGCCAGCAGCCAAGCGGAGGGGAACTATGGCTACACCTTC
CASSQAEGNYGYTF
>NA|TRBJ2-7|NA|TRBV12-3/TRBV12-4
TGTGCCAGCAGTTTAAAACGGGGCTACGAGCAGTACTTC
CASSLKRGYEQYF
>NA|TRBJ2-7|NA|TRBV2
TGTGCCAGCAGGGAGACAGCCGGCGAGCAGTACTTC
CASRETAGEQYF
>NA|TRBJ1-6|NA|TRBV7-2
TGTGCCAGCAGCTCCACCCGGGGCGTGGGGACTTCACCCCTCCACTTT
CASSSTRGVGTSPLHF
>NA|TRBJ2-7|NA|TRBV19
TGTGCCAGTAGTGTAAGTAGGCAGGTTCGACACGAGCAGTACTTC
CASSVSRQVRHEQYF
>few|TRBJ2-7|TRBD1|TRBV9
TGTGCCAGCAGCAAACAGGGGGACTCCTACGAGCAGTACTTC
CASSKQGDSYEQYF
>once|TRBJ2-1|NA|TRBV19
TGTGCCAGTAGGCCGGCGGGGAGCTCCTACAATGAGCAGTTCTTC
CASRPAGSSYNEQFF
>NA|TRBJ1-1|TRBD1|TRBV7-2
TGTGCCAGCAGCTTCCGGGACAGGGACACTGAAGCTTTCTTT
CASSFRDRDTEAFF
>once|TRBJ1-5|NA|TRBV28
TGTGCCAGCGAAGGGAACAATCAGCCCCAGCATTTT
CASEGNNQPQHF
>NA|TRBJ1-3|NA|TRBV6-1
TGTGCCAGCAGTGAAGGTGGAAACACCATATATTTT
CASSEGGNTIYF
>once|TRBJ2-2|TRBD1|TRBV2
TGTGCCAGCGGGACAGGGGTCGGGGAGCTGTTTTTT
CASGTGVGELFF